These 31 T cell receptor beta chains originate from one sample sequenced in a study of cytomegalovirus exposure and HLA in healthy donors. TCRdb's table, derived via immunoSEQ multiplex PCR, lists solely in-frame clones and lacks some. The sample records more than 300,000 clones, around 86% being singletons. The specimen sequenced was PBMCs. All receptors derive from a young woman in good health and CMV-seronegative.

This CDR3 reads CASSVTGNEQFF. In nucleotides, the CDR3 is TGTGCCAGCAGCGTCACGGGAAATGAGCAGTTCTTC. The chain links TRBV9 to TRBJ2-1, with D possibly matching TRBD2 (5 bases). CDR3 length equals 12 residues. CDR1 and CDR2 (germline): SGDLS, YYNGEE. Between the trimmed V and J ends, which lost 2 bases and 7 bases, there was a span of 7 bases.

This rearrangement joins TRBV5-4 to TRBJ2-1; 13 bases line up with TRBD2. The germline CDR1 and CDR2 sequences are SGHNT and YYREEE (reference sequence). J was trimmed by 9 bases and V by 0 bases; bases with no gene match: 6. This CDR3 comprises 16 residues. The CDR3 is CASSLGGLAGVGEQFF. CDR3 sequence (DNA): TGTGCCAGCAGCTTGGGTGGACTAGCGGGAGTAGGTGAGCAGTTCTTC. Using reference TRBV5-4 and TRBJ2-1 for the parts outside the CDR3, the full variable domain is ETGVTQSPTHLIKTRGQQVTLRCSSQSGHNTVSWYQQALGQGPQFIFQYYREEENGRGNFPPRFSGLQFPNYSSELNVNALELDDSALYLCASSLGGLAGVGEQFFGPGTRLTVL.

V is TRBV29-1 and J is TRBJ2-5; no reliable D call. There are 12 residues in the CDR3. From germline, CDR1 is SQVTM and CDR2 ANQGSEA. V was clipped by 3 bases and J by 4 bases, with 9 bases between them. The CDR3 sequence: CSVDGRGETQYF. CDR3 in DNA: TGCAGCGTTGATGGCAGAGGAGAGACCCAGTACTTC.

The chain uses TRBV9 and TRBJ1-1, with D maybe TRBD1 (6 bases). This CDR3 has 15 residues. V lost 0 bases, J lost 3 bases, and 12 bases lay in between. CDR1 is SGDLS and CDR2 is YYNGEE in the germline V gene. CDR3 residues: CASSVGPSGDTEAFF. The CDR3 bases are TGTGCCAGCAGCGTAGGTCCCTCAGGGGACACTGAAGCTTTCTTT.

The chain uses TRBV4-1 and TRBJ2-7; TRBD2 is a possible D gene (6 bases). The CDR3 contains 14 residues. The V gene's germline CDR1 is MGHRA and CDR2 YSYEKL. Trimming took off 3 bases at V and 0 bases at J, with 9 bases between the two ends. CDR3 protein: CASSQGDSSYEQYF. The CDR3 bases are TGCGCCAGCAGCCAGGGGGACTCCTCCTACGAGCAGTACTTC.

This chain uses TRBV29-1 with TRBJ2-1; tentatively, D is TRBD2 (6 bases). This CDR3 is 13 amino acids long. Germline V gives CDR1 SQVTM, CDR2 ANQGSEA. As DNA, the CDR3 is TGCAGGGTGGAGGGGCGCTCCTACAATGAGCAGTTCTTC. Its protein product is CRVEGRSYNEQFF.

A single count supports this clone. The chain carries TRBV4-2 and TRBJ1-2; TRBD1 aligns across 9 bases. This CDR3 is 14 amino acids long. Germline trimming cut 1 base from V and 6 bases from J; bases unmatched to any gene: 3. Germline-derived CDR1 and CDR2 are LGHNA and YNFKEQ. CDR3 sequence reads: CASSQVQGADGYTF. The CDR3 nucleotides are TGTGCCAGCAGCCAAGTACAGGGGGCGGATGGCTACACCTTC.

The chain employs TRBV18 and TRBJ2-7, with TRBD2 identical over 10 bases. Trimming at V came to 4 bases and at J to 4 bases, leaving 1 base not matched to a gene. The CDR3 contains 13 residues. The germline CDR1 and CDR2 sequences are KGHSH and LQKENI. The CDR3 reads CASSLTSGYEQYF. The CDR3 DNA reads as TGTGCCAGCTCACTGACTAGCGGGTACGAGCAGTACTTC.

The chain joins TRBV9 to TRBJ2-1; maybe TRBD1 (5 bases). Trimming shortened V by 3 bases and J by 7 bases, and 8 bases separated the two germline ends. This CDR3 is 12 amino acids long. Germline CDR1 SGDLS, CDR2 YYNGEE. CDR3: CASSARGNEQFF. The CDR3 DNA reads TGTGCCAGCAGCGCAAGGGGTAATGAGCAGTTCTTC.

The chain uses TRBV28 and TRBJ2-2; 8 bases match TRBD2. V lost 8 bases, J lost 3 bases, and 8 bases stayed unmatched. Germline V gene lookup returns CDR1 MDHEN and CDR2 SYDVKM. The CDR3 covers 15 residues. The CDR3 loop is CASRFSGIYTGELFF. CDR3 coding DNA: TGTGCCAGCCGATTTAGCGGGATATACACCGGGGAGCTGTTTTTT.

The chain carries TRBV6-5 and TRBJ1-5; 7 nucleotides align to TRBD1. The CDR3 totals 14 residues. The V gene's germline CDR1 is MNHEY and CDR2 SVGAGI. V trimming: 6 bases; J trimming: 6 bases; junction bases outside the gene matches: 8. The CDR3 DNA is TGTGCCAGCAGGGATCCACAGGGGACTCAGCCCCAGCATTTT. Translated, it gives CASRDPQGTQPQHF.

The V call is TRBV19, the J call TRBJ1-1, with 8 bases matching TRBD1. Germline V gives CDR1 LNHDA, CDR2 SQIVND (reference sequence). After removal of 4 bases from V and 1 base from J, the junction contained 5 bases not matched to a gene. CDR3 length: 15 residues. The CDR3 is CASSTWTGTNTEAFF. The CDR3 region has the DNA TGTGCCAGTAGTACCTGGACAGGGACGAACACTGAAGCTTTCTTT.

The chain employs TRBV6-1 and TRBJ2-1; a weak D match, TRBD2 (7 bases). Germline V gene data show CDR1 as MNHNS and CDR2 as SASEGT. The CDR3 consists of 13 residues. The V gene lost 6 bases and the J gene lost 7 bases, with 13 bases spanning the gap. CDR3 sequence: CASREGGGNEQFF. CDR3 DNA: TGTGCCAGCAGGGAGGGGGGGGGAAATGAGCAGTTCTTC.

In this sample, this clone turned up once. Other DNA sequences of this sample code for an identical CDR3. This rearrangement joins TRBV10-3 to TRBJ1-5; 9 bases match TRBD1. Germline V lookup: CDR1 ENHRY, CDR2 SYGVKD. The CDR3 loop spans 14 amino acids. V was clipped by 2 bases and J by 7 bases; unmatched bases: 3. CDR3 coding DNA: TGTGCCATCAGTGAGGGGACAGGGTACCAGCCCCAGCATTTT. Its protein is CAISEGTGYQPQHF.

CDR3 residues: CASRPPGQHILETQYF. The CDR3 DNA reads TGTGCCAGCAGACCTCCTGGACAGCATATTCTTGAGACCCAGTACTTC. The V gene is TRBV7-2, the J gene TRBJ2-5; tentative D call: TRBD1 (6 bases). This CDR3 contains 16 residues. V lost 6 bases to trimming and J lost 5 bases, with 22 bases between them. CDR1 is SGHTA, CDR2 FQGNSA, per germline. Supplemented by reference TRBV7-2 and TRBJ2-5, the full variable domain reads GAGVSQSPSNKVTEKGKDVELRCDPISGHTALYWYRQSLGQGLEFLIYFQGNSAPDKSGLPSDRFSAERTGGSVSTLTIQRTQQEDSAVYLCASRPPGQHILETQYFGPGTRLLVL.

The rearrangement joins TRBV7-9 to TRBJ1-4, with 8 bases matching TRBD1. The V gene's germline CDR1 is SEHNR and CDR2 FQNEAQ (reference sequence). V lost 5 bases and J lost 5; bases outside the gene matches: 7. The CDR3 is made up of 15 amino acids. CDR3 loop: CASSLPRTGNEKLFF. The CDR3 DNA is TGTGCCAGCAGCCTCCCCCGGACAGGGAATGAAAAACTGTTTTTT.

The chain's CDR3 is CASSNRDGYTF. The CDR3 DNA reads TGTGCCAGCAGCAACAGGGATGGCTACACCTTC. The V and J genes are TRBV7-3 and TRBJ1-2; a weak D match, TRBD1 (6 bases). CDR3 length: 11 residues. V lost 5 bases and J 6 bases, leaving 7 bases between the germline ends. CDR1 and CDR2 from the germline V gene are SGHTA and FQGTGA.

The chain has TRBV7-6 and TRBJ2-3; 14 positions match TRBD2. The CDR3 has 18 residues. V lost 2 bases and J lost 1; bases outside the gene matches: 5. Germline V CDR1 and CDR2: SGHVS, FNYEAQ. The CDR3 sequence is CASSLYRLAGGGTDTQYF. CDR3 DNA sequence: TGTGCCAGCAGCTTATATCGACTAGCGGGAGGGGGCACAGATACGCAGTATTTT.

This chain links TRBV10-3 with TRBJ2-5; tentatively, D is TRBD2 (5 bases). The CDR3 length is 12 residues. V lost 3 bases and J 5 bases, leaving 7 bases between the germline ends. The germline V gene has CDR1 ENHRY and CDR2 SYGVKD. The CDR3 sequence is CAISDGEETQYF. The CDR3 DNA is TGTGCCATCAGTGATGGGGAGGAGACCCAGTACTTC.

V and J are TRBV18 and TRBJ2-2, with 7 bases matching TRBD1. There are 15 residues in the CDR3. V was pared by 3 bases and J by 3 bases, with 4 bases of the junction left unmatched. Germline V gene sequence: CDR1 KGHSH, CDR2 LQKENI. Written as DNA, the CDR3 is TGTGCCAGCTCACCCGCCGGGACAGACACCGGGGAGCTGTTTTTT. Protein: CASSPAGTDTGELFF.

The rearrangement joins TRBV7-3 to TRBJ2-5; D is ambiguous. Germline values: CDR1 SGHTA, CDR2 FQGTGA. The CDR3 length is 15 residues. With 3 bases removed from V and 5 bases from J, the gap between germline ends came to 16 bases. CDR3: CASSFGSSLMETQYF. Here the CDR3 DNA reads TGTGCCAGCAGCTTTGGGTCTAGTCTTATGGAGACCCAGTACTTC.

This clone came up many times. The CDR3 region is CASSPGTSGSTGELFF. The DNA of the CDR3 is TGTGCCAGCAGCCCCGGGACTAGCGGTAGCACCGGGGAGCTGTTTTTT. The chain uses TRBV11-3 and TRBJ2-2, with TRBD2 matching 11 bases. Germline V gene sequence: CDR1 SGHNT, CDR2 YENEEA. This CDR3 is built from 16 residues. The ends lost 5 bases at V and 4 bases at J; junction bases unmatched: 6.

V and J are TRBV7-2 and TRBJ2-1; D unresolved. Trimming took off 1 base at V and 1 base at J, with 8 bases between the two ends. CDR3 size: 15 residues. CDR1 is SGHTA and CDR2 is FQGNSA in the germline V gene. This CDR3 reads CASSLDYSSYNEQFF. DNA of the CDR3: TGTGCCAGCAGCTTAGACTACTCTTCCTACAATGAGCAGTTCTTC.

Here the CDR3 reads CASKPGGLLYEQYF. DNA of the CDR3: TGTGCCAGCAAACCCGGGGGGCTCCTCTACGAGCAGTACTTC. The chain couples TRBV6-1 to TRBJ2-7, with a possible D match to TRBD2 (7 bases). CDR1 MNHNS and CDR2 SASEGT come from the germline V gene. Trimming stripped 7 bases from V and 3 bases from J, with 16 bases between. The CDR3 extends over 14 amino acids.

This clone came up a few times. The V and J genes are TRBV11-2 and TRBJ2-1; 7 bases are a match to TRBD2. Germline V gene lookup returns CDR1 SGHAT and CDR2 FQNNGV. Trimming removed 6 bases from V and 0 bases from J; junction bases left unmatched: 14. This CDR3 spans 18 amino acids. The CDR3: CASRGGLTEPSSYNEQFF. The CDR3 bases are TGTGCCAGCAGGGGGGGACTAACCGAACCTAGCTCCTACAATGAGCAGTTCTTC.

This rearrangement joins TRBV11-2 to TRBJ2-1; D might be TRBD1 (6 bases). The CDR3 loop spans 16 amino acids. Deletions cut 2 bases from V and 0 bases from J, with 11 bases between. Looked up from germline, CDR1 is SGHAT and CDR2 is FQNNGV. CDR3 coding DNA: TGTGCCAGCAGCTTAAAGGGGGAAAACTCCTACAATGAGCAGTTCTTC. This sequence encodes CASSLKGENSYNEQFF.

In DNA form, the CDR3 reads TGTGCCAGCAGCTTAGCGCAGGGAGGCACCGGGGAGCTGTTTTTT. As protein: CASSLAQGGTGELFF. The rearrangement links TRBV7-9 to TRBJ2-2; possible D gene TRBD2, 6 bases. The CDR3 totals 15 residues. The V end was cut by 0 bases, the J end by 4 bases, with 9 bases between. CDR1 is SEHNR and CDR2 is FQNEAQ in the germline V gene (reference sequence).

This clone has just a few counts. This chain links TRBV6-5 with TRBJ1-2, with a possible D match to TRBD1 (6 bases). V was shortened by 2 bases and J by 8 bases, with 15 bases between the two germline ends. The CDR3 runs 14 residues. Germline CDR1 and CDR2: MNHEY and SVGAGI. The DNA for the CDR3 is TGTGCCAGCAGTTACGACGACAGGACTGGGGGCTACACCTTC. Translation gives CASSYDDRTGGYTF.

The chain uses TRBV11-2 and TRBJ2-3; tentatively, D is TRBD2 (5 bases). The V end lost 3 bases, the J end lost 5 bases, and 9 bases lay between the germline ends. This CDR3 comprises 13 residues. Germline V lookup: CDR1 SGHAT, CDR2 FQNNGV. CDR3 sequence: CASSFRGKDTQYF. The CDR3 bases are TGTGCCAGCAGCTTCCGAGGGAAAGATACGCAGTATTTT.

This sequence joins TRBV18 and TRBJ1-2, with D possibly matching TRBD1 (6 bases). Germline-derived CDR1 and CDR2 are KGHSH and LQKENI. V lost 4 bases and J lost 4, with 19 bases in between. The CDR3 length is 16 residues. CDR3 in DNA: TGTGCCAGCTCACATTTGGACAGCCTTTCGGCCTATGGCTACACCTTC. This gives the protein CASSHLDSLSAYGYTF. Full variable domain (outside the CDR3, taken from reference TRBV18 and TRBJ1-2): NAGVMQNPRHLVRRRGQEARLRCSPMKGHSHVYWYRQLPEEGLKFMVYLQKENIIDESGMPKERFSAEFPKEGPSILRIQQVVRGDSAAYFCASSHLDSLSAYGYTFGSGTRLTVV.

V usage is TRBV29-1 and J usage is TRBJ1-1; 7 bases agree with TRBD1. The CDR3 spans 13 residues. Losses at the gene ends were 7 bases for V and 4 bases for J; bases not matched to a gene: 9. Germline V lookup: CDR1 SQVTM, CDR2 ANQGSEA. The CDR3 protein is CSAATGYVTEAFF. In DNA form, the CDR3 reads TGCAGCGCCGCGACAGGGTATGTCACTGAAGCTTTCTTT.